This TCR beta chain was found in a study of shared clonotypes between healthy human individuals. Study findings and constraints: All-four-donor shared clonotypes had higher generation probabilities than non-shared clonotypes did. Collection of samples was limited to blood; tissue repertoires likely differ. Sharing across several donors was seen in approximately 5.2% of naive CD4 clonotypes.

This clone was seen once. Its antigen is not known. V shed 4 bases, J shed 2 bases, and the junction held 5 bases outside the gene matches. The CDR3 is 15 amino acids. In germline, CDR1 is MNHNS, CDR2 SASEGT. Sorted-subset replicate PCR reactions contained approximately 190 ng DNA, corresponding to some 29,000 T cell genomes. Data came from immunoSEQ multiplex PCR; TCRdb stores just in-frame clones and leaves some out. The table has approximately 2,000,000 clones, around 93% seen once; the top ten hold around 0.4%. This chain links TRBV6-1 with TRBJ1-3, with TRBD1 matching over 7 bases. The sequencing sample was made of naive CD4+ T cells from PBMCs. Documented subset: CD45RA+ positively selected. The clonotype was recovered from a man aged 18 to 30 in good health. Some clones in this sample may be carry-over from other donors' samples. The DNA for the CDR3 is TGTGCCAGCAGTGTACAGGGGTCACCTGGAAACACCATATATTTT. It codes for CASSVQGSPGNTIYF.